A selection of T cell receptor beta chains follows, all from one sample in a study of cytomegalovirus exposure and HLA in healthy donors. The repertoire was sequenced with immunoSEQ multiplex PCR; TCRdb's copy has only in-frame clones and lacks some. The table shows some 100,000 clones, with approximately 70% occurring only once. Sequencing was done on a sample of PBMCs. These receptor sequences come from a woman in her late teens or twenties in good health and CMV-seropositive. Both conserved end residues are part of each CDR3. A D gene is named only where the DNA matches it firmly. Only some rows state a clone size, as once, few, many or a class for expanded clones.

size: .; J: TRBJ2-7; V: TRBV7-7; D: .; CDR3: CASSSQQGHGPYEQYF; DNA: TGTGCCAGCAGCTCCCAGCAAGGACACGGACCCTACGAGCAGTACTTC
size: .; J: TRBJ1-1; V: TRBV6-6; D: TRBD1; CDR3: CASSYPGGARTEAFF; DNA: TGTGCCAGCAGTTACCCAGGGGGCGCGAGAACTGAAGCTTTCTTT
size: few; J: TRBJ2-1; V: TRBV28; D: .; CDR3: CASSSRGEQFF; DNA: TGTGCCAGCAGCTCCAGGGGTGAGCAGTTCTTC
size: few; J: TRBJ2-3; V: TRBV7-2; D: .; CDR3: CASALAVTDTQYF; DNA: TGTGCCAGCGCATTAGCGGTCACAGATACGCAGTATTTT
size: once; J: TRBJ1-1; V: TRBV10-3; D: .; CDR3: CAISDRDTNTEAFF; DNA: TGTGCCATCAGTGATCGGGACACCAACACTGAAGCTTTCTTT
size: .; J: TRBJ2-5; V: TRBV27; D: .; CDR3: CASSFRGEETQYF; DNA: TGTGCCAGCAGTTTCAGGGGGGAGGAGACCCAGTACTTC
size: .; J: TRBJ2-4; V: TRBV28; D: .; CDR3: CATTRELAKNIQYF; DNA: TGTGCCACCACGCGGGAACTAGCCAAAAACATTCAGTACTTC
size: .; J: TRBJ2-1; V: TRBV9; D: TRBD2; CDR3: CASSARGGNEQFF; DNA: TGTGCCAGCAGCGCTCGGGGAGGGAATGAGCAGTTCTTC
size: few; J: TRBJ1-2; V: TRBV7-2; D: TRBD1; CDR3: CASSSGQGNYGYTF; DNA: TGTGCCAGCAGCTCCGGACAGGGAAACTATGGCTACACCTTC
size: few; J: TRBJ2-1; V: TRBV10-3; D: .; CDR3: CAINLAGTGGSNEQFF; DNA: TGTGCCATCAATCTAGCGGGGACAGGAGGTTCCAATGAGCAGTTCTTC
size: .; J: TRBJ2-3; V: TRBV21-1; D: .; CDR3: CASSNGRGLAGGLTDTQYF; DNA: TGTGCCAGCAGCAACGGCCGGGGACTAGCGGGGGGCCTCACAGATACGCAGTATTTT
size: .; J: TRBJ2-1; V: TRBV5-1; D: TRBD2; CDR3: CASSPVTSGSGNEQFF; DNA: TGCGCCAGCAGCCCGGTCACTAGCGGGAGCGGGAATGAGCAGTTCTTC
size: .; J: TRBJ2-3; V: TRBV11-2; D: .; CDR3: CASSLPPSDTQYF; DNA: TGTGCCAGCAGCTTACCCCCCTCAGATACGCAGTATTTT
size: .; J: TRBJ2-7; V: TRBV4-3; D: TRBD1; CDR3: CASSRNRDSTYEQYF; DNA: TGCGCCAGCAGCCGGAACCGGGACAGTACCTACGAGCAGTACTTC
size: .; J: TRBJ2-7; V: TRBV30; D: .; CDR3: CAWSTGSYEQYF; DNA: TGTGCCTGGAGTACAGGATCCTACGAGCAGTACTTC
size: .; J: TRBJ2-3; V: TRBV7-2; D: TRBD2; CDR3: CASSLFPGGLAGGYTQYF; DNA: TGTGCCAGCAGCTTATTTCCCGGGGGACTAGCGGGAGGATATACGCAGTATTTT
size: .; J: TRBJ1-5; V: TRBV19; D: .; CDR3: CASSIAGLQPQHF; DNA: TGTGCCAGTAGTATAGCGGGACTGCAGCCCCAGCATTTT
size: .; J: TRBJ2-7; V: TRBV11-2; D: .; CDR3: CASSLPGLPYEQYF; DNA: TGTGCCAGCAGCTTACCGGGACTTCCCTACGAGCAGTACTTC
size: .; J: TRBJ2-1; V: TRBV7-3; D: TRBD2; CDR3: CASSLAGADNEQFF; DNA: TGTGCCAGCAGCTTAGCGGGAGCCGACAATGAGCAGTTCTTC
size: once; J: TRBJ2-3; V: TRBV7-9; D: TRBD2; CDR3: CASSLYRLAEISDTQYF; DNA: TGTGCCAGCAGCTTATACCGGCTAGCGGAAATATCCGATACGCAGTATTTT
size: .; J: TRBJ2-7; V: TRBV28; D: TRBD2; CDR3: CASSPLGREGYEQYF; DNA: TGTGCCAGCAGCCCCCTTGGGCGGGAGGGCTACGAGCAGTACTTC
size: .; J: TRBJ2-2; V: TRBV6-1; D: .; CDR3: CASSLYPADTGELFF; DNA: TGTGCCAGCAGTTTATACCCCGCGGACACCGGGGAGCTGTTTTTT
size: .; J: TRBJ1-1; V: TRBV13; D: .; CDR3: CASSLEGQGMNTEAFF; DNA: TGTGCCAGCAGCTTAGAAGGGCAGGGGATGAACACTGAAGCTTTCTTT
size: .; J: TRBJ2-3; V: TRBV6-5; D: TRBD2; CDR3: CASSALSGRDTQYF; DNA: TGTGCCAGCAGTGCCCTTAGCGGGAGAGATACGCAGTATTTT
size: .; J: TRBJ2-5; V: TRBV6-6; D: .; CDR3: CASSSQETQYF; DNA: TGTGCCAGCAGTTCGCAAGAGACCCAGTACTTC
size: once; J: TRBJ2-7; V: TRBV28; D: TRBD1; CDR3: CASSQTGVSYEQYF; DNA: TGTGCCAGCAGTCAGACAGGGGTCTCCTACGAGCAGTACTTC
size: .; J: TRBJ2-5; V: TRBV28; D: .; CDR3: CASSFRGFLETQYF; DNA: TGTGCCAGCAGTTTCCGGGGATTTCTAGAGACCCAGTACTTC
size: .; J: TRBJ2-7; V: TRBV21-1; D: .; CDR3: CASTLLAGTFYEQYF; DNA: TGTGCCAGCACCTTACTAGCGGGCACGTTCTACGAGCAGTACTTC
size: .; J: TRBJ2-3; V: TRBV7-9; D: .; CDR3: CASSLGQGGTDTQYF; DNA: TGTGCCAGCAGCTTAGGACAGGGAGGAACAGATACGCAGTATTTT
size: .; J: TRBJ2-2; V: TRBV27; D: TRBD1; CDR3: CASRRGQGAGELFF; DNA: TGTGCCAGCAGGAGGGGACAGGGGGCCGGGGAGCTGTTTTTT
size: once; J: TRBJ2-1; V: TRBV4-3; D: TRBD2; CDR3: CASSQDLPRRLAGEGAYNEQFF; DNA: TGCGCCAGCAGCCAAGATCTGCCAAGGAGACTAGCGGGAGAGGGGGCCTACAATGAGCAGTTCTTC
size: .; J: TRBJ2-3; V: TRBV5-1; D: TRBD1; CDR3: CASSWGTESDTQYF; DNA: TGCGCCAGCAGCTGGGGGACAGAGTCAGATACGCAGTATTTT
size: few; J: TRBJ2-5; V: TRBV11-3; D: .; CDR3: CASSSYEETQYF; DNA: TGTGCCAGCAGCAGCTACGAGGAGACCCAGTACTTC
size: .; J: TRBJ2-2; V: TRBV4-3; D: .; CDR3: CASSQAGDVTGELFF; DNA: TGCGCCAGCAGCCAAGCAGGGGACGTTACCGGGGAGCTGTTTTTT
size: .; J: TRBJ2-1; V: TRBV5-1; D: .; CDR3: CASWASYNEQFF; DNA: TGCGCCAGCTGGGCATCCTACAATGAGCAGTTCTTC
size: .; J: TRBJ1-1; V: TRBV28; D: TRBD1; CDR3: CASSRGDRERLVGAFF; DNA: TGTGCCAGCAGTCGGGGAGACAGGGAAAGGTTAGTTGGAGCTTTCTTT
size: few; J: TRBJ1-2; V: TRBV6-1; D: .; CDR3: CASSLNGGNGYTF; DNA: TGTGCCAGCAGTCTGAATGGGGGGAATGGCTACACCTTC
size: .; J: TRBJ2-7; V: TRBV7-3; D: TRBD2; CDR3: CASSPFAAGADEQYF; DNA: TGTGCCAGCAGCCCCTTCGCCGCGGGAGCCGACGAGCAGTACTTC
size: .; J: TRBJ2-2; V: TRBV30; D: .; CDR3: CAWTPLSGELFF; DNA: TGTGCCTGGACCCCTTTGTCCGGGGAGCTGTTTTTT
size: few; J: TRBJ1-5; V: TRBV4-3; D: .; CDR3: CASSPSWTIQPQHF; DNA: TGCGCCAGCAGCCCTTCCTGGACAATTCAGCCCCAGCATTTT
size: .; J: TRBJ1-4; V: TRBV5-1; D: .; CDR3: CASSTAGRNEKLFF; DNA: TGCGCCAGCAGCACCGCAGGAAGAAATGAAAAACTGTTTTTT
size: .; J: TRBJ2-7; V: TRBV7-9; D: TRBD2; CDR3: CASSPALAGKWYEQYF; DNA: TGTGCCAGCAGCCCGGCCCTAGCGGGAAAATGGTACGAGCAGTACTTC
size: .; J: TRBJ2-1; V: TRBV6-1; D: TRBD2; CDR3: CASSEHPGTSGREQFF; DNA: TGTGCCAGCAGTGAACATCCCGGGACTAGCGGGAGGGAGCAGTTCTTC
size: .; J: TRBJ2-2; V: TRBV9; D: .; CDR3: CASSPDITGELFF; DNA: TGTGCCAGCAGCCCGGACATAACCGGGGAGCTGTTTTTT
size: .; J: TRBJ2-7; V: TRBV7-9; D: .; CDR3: CASSSSGFHYEQYF; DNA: TGTGCCAGCAGCTCGAGCGGTTTTCACTACGAGCAGTACTTC
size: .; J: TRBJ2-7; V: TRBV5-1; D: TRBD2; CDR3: CASSFPPGLAGAYEQYF; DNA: TGCGCCAGCAGCTTCCCCCCCGGGTTAGCGGGAGCCTACGAGCAGTACTTC
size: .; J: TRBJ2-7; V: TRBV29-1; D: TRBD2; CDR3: CSVRASGSRRASYEQYF; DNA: TGCAGCGTTCGGGCTAGCGGGAGCCGAAGGGCTTCCTACGAGCAGTACTTC
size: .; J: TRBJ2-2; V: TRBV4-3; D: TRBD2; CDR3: CASSQELAGGATGELFF; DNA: TGCGCCAGCAGCCAAGAACTAGCGGGAGGCGCGACCGGGGAGCTGTTTTTT
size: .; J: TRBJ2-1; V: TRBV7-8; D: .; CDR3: CASSFSSGLYNEQFF; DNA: TGTGCCAGCAGCTTTAGTAGCGGACTCTACAATGAGCAGTTCTTC